This T cell receptor beta chain was profiled in a study of blood T cell repertoires in COVID-19. Whole-study context: COVID-19 samples, acute and convalescent, were from the United States, Italy and Spain. PBMCs, B-cell-depleted T cells, or T cells were the source of the cDNA or gDNA that made up the material.

The CDR3 has 14 residues. Germline CDR1 SGDLS, CDR2 YYNGEE. Trimming pared 3 bases from V and 0 bases from J, leaving 9 bases between. Only one count was recorded for this clone. Authors' methods: The authors estimated nucleated cell counts from reference gene primer amplification. Assay: immunoSEQ multiplex PCR; the TCRdb copy retains only in-frame clones and omits some. Clone size and V and J calls were adopted from that table, with D and trimming inferred from the DNA. The data contain some 100,000 clones, over 75% of them singletons. The chain combines TRBV9 with TRBJ1-1; D possibly corresponds to TRBD1 (6 bases). The sequence was collected from a woman aged 50 to 65 with acute or convalescent COVID-19. The source material was peripheral blood. As DNA, the CDR3 is TGTGCCAGCAGCGCAGGGGCCATGAACACTGAAGCTTTCTTT. Protein sequence: CASSAGAMNTEAFF.